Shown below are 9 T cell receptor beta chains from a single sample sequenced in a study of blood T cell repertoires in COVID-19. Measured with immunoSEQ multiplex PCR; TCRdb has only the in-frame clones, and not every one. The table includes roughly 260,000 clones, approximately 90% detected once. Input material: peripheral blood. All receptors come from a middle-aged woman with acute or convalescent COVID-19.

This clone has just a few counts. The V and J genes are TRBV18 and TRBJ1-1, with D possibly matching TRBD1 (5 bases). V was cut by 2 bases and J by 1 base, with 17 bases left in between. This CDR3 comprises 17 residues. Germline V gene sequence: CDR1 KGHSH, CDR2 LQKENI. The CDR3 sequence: CASSPGNYRRRNTEAFF. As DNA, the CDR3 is TGTGCCAGCTCACCAGGAAATTACAGGCGCCGGAACACTGAAGCTTTCTTT.

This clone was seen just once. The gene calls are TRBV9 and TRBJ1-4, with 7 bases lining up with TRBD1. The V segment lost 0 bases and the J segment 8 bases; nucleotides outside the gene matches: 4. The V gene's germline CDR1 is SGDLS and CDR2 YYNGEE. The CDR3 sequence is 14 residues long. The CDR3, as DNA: TGTGCCAGCAGCGTAGAAGGGGGCAACGAAAAACTGTTTTTT. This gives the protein CASSVEGGNEKLFF.

CDR3 DNA sequence: TGTGCCAGCAGCTTGGGGACAGGAGGGGCTGAAGCTTTCTTT. Its translation: CASSLGTGGAEAFF. The chain links TRBV5-4 to TRBJ1-1, with TRBD1 identical over 7 bases. V lost 0 bases and J lost 6; bases outside the gene matches: 5. Per the germline V gene, CDR1 is SGHNT and CDR2 is YYREEE (reference sequence). This CDR3 has 14 amino acids.

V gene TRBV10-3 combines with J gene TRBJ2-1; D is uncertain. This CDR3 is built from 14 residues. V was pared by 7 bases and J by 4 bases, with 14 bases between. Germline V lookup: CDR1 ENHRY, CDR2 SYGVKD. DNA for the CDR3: TGTGCCATCACCCCCCGGCGGCCTTACAATGAGCAGTTCTTC. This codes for CAITPRRPYNEQFF.

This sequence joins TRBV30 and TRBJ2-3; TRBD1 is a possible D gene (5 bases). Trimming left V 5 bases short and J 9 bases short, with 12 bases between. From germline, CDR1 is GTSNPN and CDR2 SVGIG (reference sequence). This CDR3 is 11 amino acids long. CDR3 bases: TGTGCCTGGGGCACAGGAAGCACGCAGTATTTT. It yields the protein CAWGTGSTQYF. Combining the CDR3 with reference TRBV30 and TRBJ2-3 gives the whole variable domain SQTIHQWPATLVQPVGSPLSLECTVEGTSNPNLYWYRQAAGRGLQLLFYSVGIGQISSEVPQNLSASRPQDRQFILSSKKLLLSDSGFYLCAWGTGSTQYFGPGTRLTVL.

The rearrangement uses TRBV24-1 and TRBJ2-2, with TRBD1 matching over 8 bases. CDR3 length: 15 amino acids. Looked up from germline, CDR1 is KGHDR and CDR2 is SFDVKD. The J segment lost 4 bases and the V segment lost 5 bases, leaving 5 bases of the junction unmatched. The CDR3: CATSGRQGFTGELFF. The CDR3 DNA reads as TGTGCCACCAGTGGCAGACAGGGGTTCACCGGGGAGCTGTTTTTT.

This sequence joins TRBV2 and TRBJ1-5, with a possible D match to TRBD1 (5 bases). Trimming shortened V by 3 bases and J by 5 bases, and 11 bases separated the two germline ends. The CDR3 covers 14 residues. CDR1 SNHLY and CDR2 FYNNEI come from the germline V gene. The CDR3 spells CASSEQGSDQPQHF. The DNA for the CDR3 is TGTGCCAGCAGTGAGCAGGGTTCGGATCAGCCCCAGCATTTT.

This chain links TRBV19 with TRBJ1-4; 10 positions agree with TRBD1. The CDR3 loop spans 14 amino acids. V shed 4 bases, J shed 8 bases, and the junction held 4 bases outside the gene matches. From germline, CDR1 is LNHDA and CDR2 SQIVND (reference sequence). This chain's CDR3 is CASSRDRGREKLFF. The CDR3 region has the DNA TGTGCCAGTAGTAGGGACAGGGGCCGGGAAAAACTGTTTTTT.

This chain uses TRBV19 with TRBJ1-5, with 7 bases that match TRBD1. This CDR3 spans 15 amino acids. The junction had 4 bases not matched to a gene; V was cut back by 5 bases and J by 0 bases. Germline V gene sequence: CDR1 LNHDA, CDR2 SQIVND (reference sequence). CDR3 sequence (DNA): TGTGCCAGTAGTGACAGGGTTTATAGCAATCAGCCCCAGCATTTT. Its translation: CASSDRVYSNQPQHF.